The following is a T cell receptor beta chain sequence with its context. This clonotype was observed a few times. No antigen is known for it. No per-base quality is available; no much larger clone lies one base away. This record comes from a study of T cell repertoires in cytomegalovirus infection (dated by TCRdb to between 2017 and 2020). As for the study more broadly: Donor HLA type was relevant to the analysis, as public TCR beta signatures indicated carriage of CMV infection together with the matching HLA type.

What the research found in general, with its limitations: In both this cohort and an independent roughly 350-donor cohort, the cumulative frequency of public TCR beta family members distinguished carriers of CMV infection plus the relevant HLA type. In the ex vivo response, HLA-C-restricted CMV-specific TCR beta clonotypes were dominant, and in two of eight donors the single most frequent clonotype came from this HLA-C-restricted group.

Sequencer: Illumina HiSeq 1500. The raw public data were reprocessed by TCRdb itself: fastp quality trimming at Q25, MiXCR clonotype calling, in-frame beta chains only. When rows share a CDR3 protein, they turn into one entry using the most common DNA and genes. A total of around 450,000 distinct CDR3 sequences appear in this sample, approximately 32% of them only once. The top ten constitute roughly 15% of the sample. V loses 4 bases, J loses 6 bases, and the germline ends lie 10 bases apart. The CDR3, cysteine through phenylalanine, is 13 amino acids long. The sequence is cut down to CDR3 DNA, 39 bases in frame from base 1. Reading the germline V gene (reference sequence) gives CDR1 LNHDA and CDR2 SQIVND.

This receptor was obtained from a human donor in good health (CMV status not recorded). Some clones in this sample may be carry-over from other donors' samples. The sample taken for sequencing was PBMCs. The chain employs TRBV19 and TRBJ1-5, with a tentative D gene TRBD1 over 5 matching bases. The CDR3 loop reads CASSNGHPQPQHF. The DNA sequence is TGTGCCAGTAGTAATGGACACCCTCAGCCCCAGCATTTT.